In this sample, the clone carrying this T cell receptor (beta chain) is medium-sized. TCRdb used MiXCR to reprocess the RT-PCR reads, holding one entry per CDR3 protein. The table includes fewer than 75,000 distinct CDR3 sequences, about an eighth detected once. The source of the sample is a study of patients and donors after allogeneic stem cell transplantation. The V and J ends lost 3 bases and 3 bases respectively, with 17 bases between them. The CDR3 spans 15 residues. Germline V CDR1 and CDR2: DFQATT, SNEGSKA (reference sequence). What was sequenced was blood, either unsorted or a sorted T cell fraction (not recorded which). The chain recombines TRBV20-1 with TRBJ1-2; D uncertain. The receptor's source is a human donor who was either an allogeneic HSCT recipient or a stem cell or donor lymphocyte infusion donor (not recorded which). It is not recorded whose cells these are; they may come from a transplant donor. The CDR3 bases are TGCAGTGCTAGCAACCTAGGTTGGGATGACTATGGCTACACCTTC. Encoded protein: CSASNLGWDDYGYTF.